This T cell receptor beta chain was identified during a study of shared clonotypes between healthy human individuals. Here immunoSEQ multiplex PCR was the method, and the copy in TCRdb shows in-frame clones only, minus some. The sample has some 690,000 clones, about 90% seen once. Caucasian adults living in Nashville, Tennessee, provided all samples. General observations from the study: Relative to memory subsets, naive subsets generally showed larger estimated richness.

As regards this clone: The antigen is unknown.

This CDR3 region has 14 residues. Germline CDR1 and CDR2: GTSNPN and SVGIG (reference sequence). V was cut by 4 bases and J by 4 bases, with 16 bases left in between. The V gene is TRBV30, the J gene TRBJ2-5; D perhaps matches TRBD2 (5 bases). The sample taken for sequencing was memory CD8+ T cells from PBMCs. The subset here: CD45RO+ cells pooled with CCR7-negative TemRA cells. This receptor was identified in a man aged 18 to 29 in good health. Some clones in this sample may be carry-over from other donors' samples. In DNA, the CDR3 is TGTGCCTGGACCCCCGTTGCAGAGGGAGAGACCCAGTACTTC. Translated: CAWTPVAEGETQYF.